The 24 T cell receptor beta chains below come from one sample, sequenced in a study of cytomegalovirus exposure and HLA in healthy donors. PCR used 60 Vbeta primers and 13 Jbeta primers. Profiling relied on immunoSEQ multiplex PCR, and the TCRdb table lists in-frame clones only, not all of them. The sample carries around 94,000 clones, more than 70% recorded once. The sequenced material came from PBMCs. The receptors come from a male donor in good health and CMV-seropositive.

The chain links TRBV5-5 to TRBJ2-5, with a tentative D call TRBD1 (6 bases). Germline CDR1 is SGHKS and CDR2 is YYEKEE (reference sequence). CDR3 length: 11 residues. V gave up 5 bases and J gave up 5 bases, with 7 bases separating them. The CDR3 nucleotides read TGTGCCAGCAGTCAGGGGGAGACCCAGTACTTC. Translated: CASSQGETQYF.

On this clone itself: The sample has other DNA sequences that encode this CDR3 too. The genes are TRBV6-1 and TRBJ2-7; the match to TRBD2 covers 12 bases. This CDR3 contains 17 residues. CDR1 MNHNS and CDR2 SASEGT come from the germline V gene. Germline trimming cut 2 bases from V and 0 bases from J; bases unmatched to any gene: 5. The CDR3 is CASSERLAGDFSYEQYF. DNA for the CDR3: TGTGCCAGCAGTGAAAGACTAGCGGGAGACTTCTCCTACGAGCAGTACTTC.

The J gene is TRBJ1-4, the V gene TRBV5-1, with a possible D match to TRBD1 (6 bases). Trimming pared 6 bases from V and 7 bases from J, leaving 46 bases between. The CDR3 spans 24 residues. Germline loops: CDR1 SGHRS, CDR2 YFSETQ. The CDR3 sequence is CASTLDTNRDSTSGVEVGSEKLFF. The CDR3 DNA sequence: TGCGCCAGCACCCTTGATACGAACAGGGATTCCACGAGCGGGGTTGAAGTGGGCTCTGAAAAACTGTTTTTT. Combining the CDR3 with reference TRBV5-1 and TRBJ1-4 gives the whole variable domain KAGVTQTPRYLIKTRGQQVTLSCSPISGHRSVSWYQQTPGQGLQFLFEYFSETQRNKGNFPGRFSGRQFSNSRSEMNVSTLELGDSALYLCASTLDTNRDSTSGVEVGSEKLFFGSGTQLSVL.

V and J are TRBV6-6 and TRBJ2-7, with a possible D match to TRBD2 (5 bases). Germline V lookup: CDR1 MNHNY, CDR2 SVGAGI (reference sequence). Trimming took off 8 bases at V and 1 base at J, with 12 bases between the two ends. There are 13 residues in the CDR3. The CDR3 spells CASLIPGSYEQYF. CDR3 DNA: TGTGCCAGCCTTATTCCGGGATCCTACGAGCAGTACTTC.

CDR3 protein: CASSSLEAKNIQYF. The CDR3 DNA reads as TGTGCCAGCAGCTCCCTCGAGGCCAAAAACATTCAGTACTTC. The chain uses TRBV13 and TRBJ2-4; unclear D gene. V lost 4 bases to trimming and J lost 1 base, with 8 bases between them. The CDR3 contains 14 residues. Germline CDR1 is PRHDT and CDR2 is FYEKMQ (reference sequence).

About this clone: In the same sample, other DNA sequences code for this CDR3. This chain joins TRBV9 and TRBJ2-2; D not resolved. This CDR3 spans 12 amino acids. V gave up 4 bases and J gave up 7 bases, with 8 bases separating them. Germline values: CDR1 SGDLS, CDR2 YYNGEE. In nucleotides, the CDR3 is TGTGCCAGCAGCCCTCCGGTCGGGGAGCTGTTTTTT. This gives the protein CASSPPVGELFF.

The rearrangement joins TRBV5-1 to TRBJ2-5, with D unresolved. V was clipped by 0 bases and J by 3 bases, with 12 bases between them. CDR3 length: 15 residues. Germline-derived CDR1 and CDR2 are SGHRS and YFSETQ. The CDR3, as DNA: TGCGCCAGCAGCTTGGCCGGGTGGAGAGAAGAGACCCAGTACTTC. It translates to CASSLAGWREETQYF.

The rearrangement joins TRBV28 to TRBJ2-7, with D perhaps TRBD1 (6 bases). V was cut by 8 bases and J by 2 bases, with 19 bases left in between. Germline V gives CDR1 MDHEN, CDR2 SYDVKM. The CDR3 runs 15 residues. The CDR3 here is CASRTQQGAPYEQYF. CDR3 sequence (DNA): TGTGCCAGCCGGACCCAACAGGGTGCCCCCTACGAGCAGTACTTC.

This chain connects TRBV28 to TRBJ2-1; tentative D call: TRBD2 (6 bases). Trimming removed 4 bases at V and 10 bases at J, with 8 bases between. Germline V lookup: CDR1 MDHEN, CDR2 SYDVKM. CDR3 length equals 11 residues. As DNA, the CDR3 is TGTGCCAGCAGTTATAGCGGCGAGCAGTTCTTC. Translation: CASSYSGEQFF.

A few counts support this clone. CDR3 nucleotides: TGTGCCAGCAGCACCGGGACAGGGGTGGACTATGGCTACACCTTC. Translation: CASSTGTGVDYGYTF. This chain joins TRBV7-9 and TRBJ1-2; 10 positions agree with TRBD1. The junction had 6 bases not matched to a gene; V was cut back by 5 bases and J by 3 bases. Germline V gene lookup returns CDR1 SEHNR and CDR2 FQNEAQ (reference sequence). There are 15 residues in the CDR3.

J is TRBJ2-7 and V is TRBV7-9, with a possible D match to TRBD2 (6 bases). Trimming took off 1 base at V and 7 bases at J, with 8 bases between the two ends. Germline loops: CDR1 SEHNR, CDR2 FQNEAQ (reference sequence). The CDR3 is made up of 12 amino acids. This CDR3 is CASSLEAGEQYF. CDR3 bases: TGTGCCAGCAGCTTAGAGGCGGGGGAGCAGTACTTC.

This chain links TRBV18 with TRBJ2-3; perhaps TRBD2 as D (5 bases). V was shortened by 3 bases and J by 0 bases, with 13 bases between the two germline ends. Germline loops: CDR1 KGHSH, CDR2 LQKENI. The CDR3 covers 16 residues. Here the CDR3 DNA reads TGTGCCAGCTCACCGGCGGCTAGCAGAAGCACAGATACGCAGTATTTT. Residues: CASSPAASRSTDTQYF.

V gene TRBV18 combines with J gene TRBJ2-1; D gene ambiguous. This CDR3 contains 13 residues. Germline V gene data show CDR1 as KGHSH and CDR2 as LQKENI. Deletions cut 4 bases from V and 1 base from J, with 5 bases between. In DNA, the CDR3 is TGTGCCAGCTCACTACAATCCTACAATGAGCAGTTCTTC. It is translated as CASSLQSYNEQFF.

This chain's CDR3 is CAITGQGLRGLEQYF. As DNA, the CDR3 is TGTGCCATCACTGGACAAGGGTTGAGGGGGCTCGAGCAGTACTTC. The chain combines TRBV10-3 with TRBJ2-7; TRBD1 agrees at 7 bases. Trimming cost V 7 bases and J 6 bases; bases outside gene matches: 15. The CDR3 sequence is 15 residues long. Germline loops: CDR1 ENHRY, CDR2 SYGVKD.

A single count supports this clone. This chain uses TRBV18 with TRBJ2-2; 7 bases fit TRBD1. The length of the CDR3 is 16 residues. CDR1 and CDR2 (germline): KGHSH, LQKENI. Losses at the gene ends were 2 bases for V and 0 bases for J; bases not matched to a gene: 3. The CDR3 protein is CASSPMTGTNTGELFF. The CDR3 bases are TGTGCCAGCTCACCAATGACAGGGACGAACACCGGGGAGCTGTTTTTT.

V usage is TRBV10-3 and J usage is TRBJ2-5; TRBD1 matches 7 bases. The germline V gene encodes CDR1 ENHRY and CDR2 SYGVKD. The CDR3 contains 15 residues. V was clipped by 0 bases and J by 5 bases; unmatched bases: 6. DNA for the CDR3: TGTGCCATCAGTGAGTCGCTAGACAGGGAGGAGACCCAGTACTTC. Its protein is CAISESLDREETQYF.

This sequence joins TRBV5-1 and TRBJ2-1, with D perhaps TRBD1 (6 bases). The CDR3 loop spans 13 amino acids. The germline V and J ends were trimmed by 0 bases and 7 bases, with 8 bases remaining between them. The germline V gene has CDR1 SGHRS and CDR2 YFSETQ. CDR3 sequence (DNA): TGCGCCAGCAGCTTGGAAAGGGGGAATGAGCAGTTCTTC. Its translation is CASSLERGNEQFF.

CDR3 in DNA: TGCGCCAGCAGCTTGGGTCTGGGACAGGGTAATTCACCCCTCCACTTT. It specifies CASSLGLGQGNSPLHF. V usage is TRBV5-1 and J usage is TRBJ1-6; TRBD1 matches 9 bases. The germline V gene has CDR1 SGHRS and CDR2 YFSETQ. The CDR3 is made up of 16 amino acids. Unmatched junction bases numbered 4, after V lost 0 bases and J lost 6 bases.

The chain links TRBV19 to TRBJ2-7, with 9 positions matching TRBD2. Unmatched junction bases numbered 6, after V lost 3 bases and J lost 3 bases. The CDR3 is 15 amino acids. Germline CDR1 LNHDA, CDR2 SQIVND (reference sequence). The CDR3 DNA follows: TGTGCCAGTAGTATCTATGGAGCGGGAGGCTACGAGCAGTACTTC. The encoded protein is CASSIYGAGGYEQYF.

The rearrangement uses TRBV28 and TRBJ2-3, with D perhaps TRBD1 (5 bases). Germline CDR1 is MDHEN and CDR2 is SYDVKM. This CDR3 is 15 amino acids long. Deletions cut 3 bases from V and 0 bases from J, with 10 bases between. The CDR3 loop reads CASSFQGLSTDTQYF. The CDR3 DNA is TGTGCCAGCAGTTTCCAGGGCTTGAGCACAGATACGCAGTATTTT.

This chain joins TRBV12-5 and TRBJ2-1; D is unclear. The CDR3 loop spans 13 amino acids. The ends were cut back, 7 bases at V and 1 base at J, with 8 bases in the middle. Germline V lookup: CDR1 LGHNT, CDR2 FRNRAP. The CDR3 sequence is CASALESYNEQFF. CDR3 coding DNA: TGTGCTAGTGCCTTGGAGTCCTACAATGAGCAGTTCTTC.

This clone appeared once. This chain connects TRBV19 to TRBJ1-5; 7 bases agree with TRBD1. V lost 10 bases, J lost 1 base, and 13 bases stayed unmatched. In germline, CDR1 is LNHDA, CDR2 SQIVND (reference sequence). This CDR3 spans 16 amino acids. CDR3 bases: TGTGCCACTGCTTTGTCCGGGACAGTAAGCAATCAGCCCCAGCATTTT. It is translated as CATALSGTVSNQPQHF. The full variable domain, its missing parts supplied by reference TRBV19 and TRBJ1-5, is DGGITQSPKYLFRKEGQNVTLSCEQNLNHDAMYWYRQDPGQGLRLIYYSQIVNDFQKGDIAEGYSVSREKKESFPLTVTSAQKNPTAFYLCATALSGTVSNQPQHFGDGTRLSIL.

The chain uses TRBV19 and TRBJ2-7; unclear D gene. The CDR3 runs 14 residues. Germline V gene data show CDR1 as LNHDA and CDR2 as SQIVND (reference sequence). Trimming pared 5 bases from V and 3 bases from J, leaving 14 bases between. CDR3 protein: CASSALEPDYEQYF. CDR3 in DNA: TGTGCCAGTAGTGCGCTAGAACCAGACTACGAGCAGTACTTC.

The chain uses TRBV7-9 and TRBJ1-4; no firm D call. The CDR3 runs 15 residues. Per the germline V gene, CDR1 is SEHNR and CDR2 is FQNEAQ (reference sequence). V dropped 5 bases and J dropped 8 bases, with 18 bases sitting between them. The CDR3 DNA is TGTGCCAGCAGCAGTACGACGAAGAGCGGGGAAAAACTGTTTTTT. It translates to CASSSTTKSGEKLFF.